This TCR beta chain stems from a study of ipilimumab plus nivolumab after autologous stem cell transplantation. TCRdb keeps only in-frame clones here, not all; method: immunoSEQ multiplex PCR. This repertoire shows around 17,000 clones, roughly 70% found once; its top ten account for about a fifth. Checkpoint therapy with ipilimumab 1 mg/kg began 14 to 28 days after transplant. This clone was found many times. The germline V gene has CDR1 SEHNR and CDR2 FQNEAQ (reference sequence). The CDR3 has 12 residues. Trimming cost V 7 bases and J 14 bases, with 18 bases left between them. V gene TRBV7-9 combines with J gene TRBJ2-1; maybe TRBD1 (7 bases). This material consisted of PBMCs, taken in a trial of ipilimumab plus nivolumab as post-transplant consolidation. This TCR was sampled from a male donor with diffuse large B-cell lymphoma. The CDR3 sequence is CASIGGGPLEFF. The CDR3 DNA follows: TGTGCCAGCATTGGAGGGGGCCCCTTAGAGTTCTTC.